A selection of T cell receptor beta chains follows, all from one sample in a study of tumor and adjacent non-tumor tissue in lung cancer. TCRdb reprocessed the multiplex PCR reads via MiXCR and lists one record per CDR3 protein. The data show about 86,000 distinct CDR3 sequences, 76% seen once. The sample taken for sequencing was distant non-tumor lung tissue. These receptors were taken from a woman aged 50 to 65 with non-small cell lung cancer. Each CDR3 is given with its conserved first and last residue. The size entry is marked missing in some rows and otherwise reads once, few, many or a size class.

CASNLGSTGALETQYF	NA	TRBV7-2
CASSSPHAKIEQFF	once	TRBV7-9
CANIAGERYNEQFF	once	TRBV28
CASSYSPAGNTIYF	many	TRBV6-6
CSVSTWYTEAFF	NA	TRBV29-1
CASSPGLAGLNEQFF	NA	TRBV6-2/TRBV6-3
CASELPGQGVHELFF	NA	TRBV12-5
CSVLRTGCEYEQYF	NA	TRBV29-1
CASSSVAGERDEQFF	NA	TRBV11-2
CANRSGLAAHNEQFF	NA	TRBV6-1
CASSPTFRLAGAVDMQYF	few	TRBV7-8